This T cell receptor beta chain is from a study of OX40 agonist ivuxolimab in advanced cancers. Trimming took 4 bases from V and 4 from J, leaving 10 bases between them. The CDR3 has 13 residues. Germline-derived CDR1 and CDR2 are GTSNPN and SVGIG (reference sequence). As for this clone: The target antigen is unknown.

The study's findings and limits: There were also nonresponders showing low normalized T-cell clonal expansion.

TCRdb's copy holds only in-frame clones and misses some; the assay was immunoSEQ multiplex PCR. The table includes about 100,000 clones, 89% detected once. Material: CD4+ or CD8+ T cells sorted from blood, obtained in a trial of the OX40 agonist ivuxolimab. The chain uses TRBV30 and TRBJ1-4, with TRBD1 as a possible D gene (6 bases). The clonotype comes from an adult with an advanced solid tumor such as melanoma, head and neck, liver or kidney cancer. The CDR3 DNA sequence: TGTGCCTGGACCGGACAGCTTAATGAAAAACTGTTTTTT. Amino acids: CAWTGQLNEKLFF.